The next 19 T cell receptor beta chains were all read from a single sample in a study of blood T cell repertoires in COVID-19. The assay was immunoSEQ multiplex PCR, and TCRdb's table has in-frame clones only and misses some. The sample includes some 220,000 clones, over 75% of them seen just once. Source material: peripheral blood. These receptor sequences come from a woman aged 70 to 79 with COVID-19, enrolled during active disease.

This sequence joins TRBV7-2 and TRBJ1-3; D unclear. Trimming took off 4 bases at V and 8 bases at J, with 6 bases between the two ends. This CDR3 region has 11 residues. CDR1 and CDR2 from the germline V gene are SGHTA and FQGNSA. As DNA, the CDR3 is TGTGCCAGCAGCTCCCGAGACACCATATATTTT. Its translation is CASSSRDTIYF.

V and J are TRBV11-1 and TRBJ2-2, with D possibly TRBD2 on 6 matching bases. Germline V gene lookup returns CDR1 SGHAT and CDR2 FQDESV (reference sequence). V was shortened by 2 bases and J by 8 bases, with 12 bases between the two germline ends. CDR3 length equals 14 residues. The chain's CDR3 is CASSLRWEEGELFF. DNA for the CDR3: TGTGCCAGCAGCTTAAGATGGGAGGAGGGGGAGCTGTTTTTT.

The V gene is TRBV5-4, the J gene TRBJ2-1; 7 nucleotides line up with TRBD1. CDR1 is SGHNT and CDR2 is YYREEE in the germline V gene (reference sequence). The CDR3 consists of 13 residues. J gave up 8 bases and V 1 base, and 3 bases lay outside the gene matches. The CDR3 DNA is TGTGCCAGCAGCTTGACAGGGGTTGATGAGCAGTTCTTC. The encoded protein is CASSLTGVDEQFF.

The chain has TRBV19 and TRBJ1-2; 8 bases are shared with TRBD1. Germline V gene sequence: CDR1 LNHDA, CDR2 SQIVND (reference sequence). The CDR3 loop spans 15 amino acids. V shed 4 bases, J shed 3 bases, and the junction held 7 bases outside the gene matches. The chain's CDR3 is CASSTSRGLDYGYTF. The CDR3 DNA reads TGTGCCAGTAGTACCTCCAGGGGGCTAGACTATGGCTACACCTTC.

The chain joins TRBV7-5 to TRBJ2-3; TRBD1, the table's D call, was not compared with the DNA. TRBV7-5 is shown as a pseudogene. This CDR3 is built from 16 residues. CDR3 protein: CARSCKGQGVADTQYF. CDR3 nucleotides: TGTGCCAGAAGCTGTAAAGGGCAGGGGGTCGCAGATACGCAGTATTTT.

V usage is TRBV21-1 and J usage is TRBJ2-7; the D segment call TRBD2 is taken from the table without a DNA check. TRBV21-1 is a listed pseudogene. CDR3 length: 17 residues. CDR3 nucleotide sequence: TGTGCCAGCAGCAAAGCGCTCGTCGGGGGGCTACCCTACGAGCAGTACTTC. Its protein product is CASSKALVGGLPYEQYF.

J is TRBJ2-7 and V is TRBV6-1, with D possibly matching TRBD1 (6 bases). The germline V and J ends were trimmed by 1 base and 3 bases, with 13 bases remaining between them. This CDR3 contains 15 residues. Per germline, CDR1 MNHNS and CDR2 SASEGT. The CDR3 is CASSEVDSFFYEQYF. Here the CDR3 DNA reads TGTGCCAGCAGTGAAGTGGACAGTTTTTTCTACGAGCAGTACTTC.

This chain connects TRBV5-4 to TRBJ2-2; 11 bases are a match to TRBD2. Germline CDR1 and CDR2: SGHNT and YYREEE (reference sequence). This CDR3 region has 16 residues. V was pared by 1 base and J by 2 bases, with 1 base of the junction left unmatched. CDR3 residues: CASSLLAGGNTGELFF. The CDR3 nucleotides are TGTGCCAGCAGCTTGCTAGCGGGAGGCAACACCGGGGAGCTGTTTTTT.

The V call is TRBV19, the J call TRBJ1-4; D possibly corresponds to TRBD1 (5 bases). This CDR3 has 14 amino acids. V dropped 5 bases and J dropped 7 bases, with 14 bases sitting between them. Per the germline V gene, CDR1 is LNHDA and CDR2 is SQIVND (reference sequence). The CDR3 here is CASSRSGVGEKLFF. CDR3 sequence (DNA): TGTGCCAGTAGTCGTTCGGGGGTAGGTGAAAAACTGTTTTTT. Variable domain in full (rest from reference TRBV19 and TRBJ1-4): DGGITQSPKYLFRKEGQNVTLSCEQNLNHDAMYWYRQDPGQGLRLIYYSQIVNDFQKGDIAEGYSVSREKKESFPLTVTSAQKNPTAFYLCASSRSGVGEKLFFGSGTQLSVL.

V gene TRBV11-3 combines with J gene TRBJ1-1, with 9 nucleotides matching TRBD1. This CDR3 has 15 amino acids. Germline V gene sequence: CDR1 SGHNT, CDR2 YENEEA. V lost 5 bases and J lost 4; bases outside the gene matches: 8. The DNA of the CDR3 is TGTGCCAGCAGCGCCCGACAGGGGGTGGGCACTGAAGCTTTCTTT. Its translation is CASSARQGVGTEAFF.

The V call is TRBV7-9, the J call TRBJ1-1; perhaps TRBD1 as D (6 bases). Germline V CDR1 and CDR2: SEHNR, FQNEAQ (reference sequence). The V end lost 2 bases, the J end lost 1 base, and 14 bases lay between the germline ends. The CDR3 spans 16 residues. In DNA form, the CDR3 reads TGTGCCAGCAGCTTATACGCGGGGGCTGAGAACACTGAAGCTTTCTTT. This encodes CASSLYAGAENTEAFF.

In its sample, this clone was seen once. This chain uses TRBV5-4 with TRBJ1-1; maybe TRBD1 (5 bases). The CDR3 extends over 15 amino acids. The V end was cut by 4 bases, the J end by 1 base, with 14 bases between. Germline V gene data show CDR1 as SGHNT and CDR2 as YYREEE (reference sequence). In DNA form, the CDR3 reads TGTGCCAGCAGCCCACCCCCTCAGGGGAACACTGAAGCTTTCTTT. Translating it yields CASSPPPQGNTEAFF.

This clone was detected only a few times. The chain recombines TRBV2 with TRBJ1-5; D is unresolved. The V gene's germline CDR1 is SNHLY and CDR2 FYNNEI. The V and J ends lost 2 bases and 0 bases respectively, with 8 bases between them. The CDR3 spans 15 residues. CDR3 residues: CASSEKTSSNQPQHF. The CDR3 DNA follows: TGTGCCAGCAGTGAAAAGACATCTAGCAATCAGCCCCAGCATTTT. Together with reference TRBV2 and TRBJ1-5, the CDR3 gives the full variable domain: EPEVTQTPSHQVTQMGQEVILRCVPISNHLYFYWYRQILGQKVEFLVSFYNNEISEKSEIFDDQFSVERPDGSNFTLKIRSTKLEDSAMYFCASSEKTSSNQPQHFGDGTRLSIL.

The chain carries TRBV29-1 and TRBJ1-2; 8 positions match TRBD1. Germline values: CDR1 SQVTM, CDR2 ANQGSEA. V lost 7 bases, J lost 5 bases, and 9 bases stayed unmatched. The CDR3 is 13 amino acids. The CDR3 region is CSAFGQGKYGYTF. The DNA for the CDR3 is TGCAGCGCCTTCGGACAGGGAAAATATGGCTACACCTTC.

The CDR3 DNA sequence: TGTGCCAGCAGAGGAGATAGCACAGATACGCAGTATTTT. Residues: CASRGDSTDTQYF. The genes are TRBV6-5 and TRBJ2-3; unclear D gene. Looked up from germline, CDR1 is MNHEY and CDR2 is SVGAGI. The CDR3 contains 13 residues. V was trimmed by 6 bases and J by 0 bases, leaving 7 bases between them.

V gene TRBV6-5 combines with J gene TRBJ1-2; D might be TRBD1 (5 bases). The V and J ends lost 6 bases and 3 bases respectively, with 14 bases between them. The V gene's germline CDR1 is MNHEY and CDR2 SVGAGI. The CDR3 runs 14 residues. The CDR3 loop reads CASRATGGYYGYTF. DNA of the CDR3: TGTGCCAGCAGAGCAACCGGGGGGTACTATGGCTACACCTTC.

This clone has a single count. The chain uses TRBV4-2 and TRBJ1-1; a weak D match, TRBD1 (5 bases). Germline assignment: CDR1 LGHNA and CDR2 YNFKEQ. Trimming took off 0 bases at V and 1 base at J, with 18 bases between the two ends. This CDR3 contains 18 residues. Here the CDR3 DNA reads TGTGCCAGCAGCCAAGATCCGCAGGCCCTTAGGGGGAACACTGAAGCTTTCTTT. It specifies CASSQDPQALRGNTEAFF.

V and J are TRBV25-1 and TRBJ1-6; 7 bases agree with TRBD1. The CDR3 is 16 amino acids. V was clipped by 1 base and J by 8 bases; unmatched bases: 8. Germline-derived CDR1 and CDR2 are MGHDK and SYGVNS. This CDR3 reads CASSEFTGVKDSPLHF. In DNA, the CDR3 is TGTGCCAGCAGTGAATTTACAGGGGTCAAGGATTCACCCCTCCACTTT.

This clone was observed a handful of times. V and J are TRBV3-1 (or the pseudogene TRBV3-2) and TRBJ1-6; 8 positions match TRBD1. The CDR3 has 19 amino acids. Germline V gives CDR1 LGHDT, CDR2 YNNKEL (reference sequence). Trimming took 1 base from V and 2 from J; bases not matched to a gene: 10. CDR3 nucleotide sequence: TGTGCCAGCAGCCAAGTCGCGGGGACAGGTGGTACCTATAATTCACCCCTCCACTTT. The encoded protein is CASSQVAGTGGTYNSPLHF.